This T cell receptor beta chain was identified during a study of cytomegalovirus exposure and HLA in healthy donors. Study-level information: Researchers previously reported finding fewer than 140 million unique TCR beta sequences from roughly 200 million T cells. Whole-study results and caveats: There were some public TCRs occurring in many donors, but most TCR sequences were rare. Among immune exposure information, only CMV serostatus was available.

These donors, healthy bone marrow donors, were studied. PCR involved 60 Vbeta and 13 Jbeta primers. Sequencing was performed with immunoSEQ multiplex PCR; in TCRdb, only in-frame clones are kept and a portion is missing. There are approximately 190,000 clones in the sample; approximately 78% occur only once, and approximately 0.8% lies in the top ten. Looked up from germline, CDR1 is KGHSH and CDR2 is LQKENI. V was trimmed by 2 bases and J by 8 bases, leaving 13 bases between them. This CDR3 has 15 residues. Comment on this clone: What it binds is unknown.

V is TRBV18 and J is TRBJ1-6; perhaps TRBD1 as D (5 bases). This sequence originates from a woman aged 18-30 years in good health and CMV-seronegative. Material: PBMCs. The chain's CDR3 is CASSPGTGTDSPLHF. In DNA, the CDR3 is TGTGCCAGCTCACCAGGTACAGGAACCGATTCACCCCTCCACTTT.